This T cell receptor beta chain emerged from a study of T-cell memory formation after mild COVID-19. Across the whole study: In these data, TCR clusters were largely donor specific.

Each CDR3 protein gets one entry after TCRdb re-called the 5' RACE reads with MiXCR. Of approximately 450,000 distinct CDR3 sequences listed, 15% to 20% are singletons. The CDR3 is 15 amino acids. CDR1 and CDR2 from the germline V gene are SGHDN and FVKESK. Trimming pared 2 bases from V and 2 bases from J, leaving 7 bases between. This clonotype was counted between two and nine times. Its antigen remains unknown. Study-wide findings and caveats: The appearance of some responding clones in pre-infection memory suggested that cross-reactive memory joined. Contracting CD4+ clones sat mainly in CM and EM; CD8+ in EMRA.

The source is an adult woman who had mild COVID-19 (a few samples of this study predate the infection). Cell type and time point are not known. V and J are TRBV14 and TRBJ2-6; D not certain. The sequenced material came from PBMCs or a T cell subset sorted from them (not recorded which). As DNA, the CDR3 is TGTGCCAGCAGCCAATTCCAGACTGGGGCCAACGTCCTGACTTTC. Amino acids: CASSQFQTGANVLTF.